These 31 T cell receptor beta chains came from one sample sequenced in a study of T cell changes during pregnancy in multiple sclerosis. The assay was immunoSEQ multiplex PCR, and TCRdb's table has in-frame clones only and misses some. The repertoire holds about 46,000 clones, with 75% to 95% as singletons. Sequencing was performed on CD8+ T cells from peripheral blood mononuclear cells, taken in the second trimester of pregnancy. The receptors derive from a female donor with multiple sclerosis, enrolled in a pregnancy study.

V usage is TRBV19 and J usage is TRBJ1-5; weak D call: TRBD1 (5 bases). Germline V CDR1 and CDR2: LNHDA, SQIVND (reference sequence). The V end lost 7 bases, the J end lost 5 bases, and 18 bases lay between the germline ends. This CDR3 spans 15 amino acids. The CDR3 DNA sequence: TGTGCCAGTACAGAGACAGCGGGCCCCTATCAGCCCCAGCATTTT. Encoded protein: CASTETAGPYQPQHF.

The gene calls are TRBV6-6 and TRBJ1-4; TRBD1 matches at 11 bases. CDR3 length equals 15 residues. V lost 2 bases, J lost 8 bases, and 4 bases stayed unmatched. The V gene's germline CDR1 is MNHNY and CDR2 SVGAGI (reference sequence). The CDR3 sequence: CASSYPGQGDEKLFF. The CDR3 bases are TGTGCCAGCAGTTACCCGGGACAGGGGGACGAAAAACTGTTTTTT.

This clone was seen only once. The sample holds other DNA sequences that translate to the same CDR3. The genes are TRBV27 and TRBJ2-7, with TRBD1 matching 11 bases. Germline values: CDR1 MNHEY, CDR2 SMNVEV (reference sequence). This CDR3 contains 14 residues. Germline trimming cut 6 bases from V and 4 bases from J; bases unmatched to any gene: 5. CDR3 sequence reads: CASSPGTGGYEQYF. CDR3 nucleotides: TGTGCCAGCAGCCCCGGGACAGGGGGTTACGAGCAGTACTTC.

This chain joins TRBV7-2 and TRBJ2-3; D is possibly TRBD2 (6 bases). CDR1 and CDR2 from the germline V gene are SGHTA and FQGNSA. This CDR3 is built from 16 residues. V gave up 4 bases and J gave up 2 bases, with 16 bases separating them. This chain's CDR3 is CASSSRLVPPTDTQYF. The CDR3 DNA reads TGTGCCAGCAGCTCCCGACTAGTCCCCCCCACAGATACGCAGTATTTT.

This rearrangement joins TRBV7-9 to TRBJ1-5; tentative D call: TRBD1 (5 bases). The CDR3 is made up of 15 amino acids. Trimming removed 6 bases at V and 5 bases at J, with 17 bases between. Germline V gene lookup returns CDR1 SEHNR and CDR2 FQNEAQ (reference sequence). CDR3 DNA sequence: TGTGCCAGCAGGCCGGGGGGGTCCATCGATCAGCCCCAGCATTTT. This gives the protein CASRPGGSIDQPQHF.

This chain joins TRBV11-2 and TRBJ1-5; perhaps TRBD1 as D (6 bases). V lost 1 base and J lost 6, with 7 bases in between. The CDR3 sequence is 13 residues long. Looked up from germline, CDR1 is SGHAT and CDR2 is FQNNGV. The chain's CDR3 is CASSLVGGQPQHF. For the CDR3, the DNA is TGTGCCAGCAGCTTAGTAGGGGGTCAGCCCCAGCATTTT.

The genes are TRBV19 and TRBJ2-7, with D maybe TRBD1 (5 bases). Germline V gene sequence: CDR1 LNHDA, CDR2 SQIVND (reference sequence). Trimming left V 0 bases short and J 0 bases short, with 12 bases between. The length of the CDR3 is 16 residues. The CDR3 loop reads CASSIDLTVRSYEQYF. Here the CDR3 DNA reads TGTGCCAGTAGTATAGATCTGACAGTCCGCTCCTACGAGCAGTACTTC.

The rearrangement uses TRBV7-8 and TRBJ2-3, with TRBD2 as a possible D gene (5 bases). CDR1 and CDR2 (germline): SGHVS, FQNEAQ. This CDR3 has 15 residues. V was pared by 2 bases and J by 2 bases, with 11 bases between. In DNA, the CDR3 is TGTGCCAGCAGCTTATGGGCGGGCTCCACAGATACGCAGTATTTT. Translation gives CASSLWAGSTDTQYF.

This clone is large within its sample. V is TRBV9 and J is TRBJ1-1; D may be TRBD1 (5 bases). Per germline, CDR1 SGDLS and CDR2 YYNGEE. This CDR3 is built from 14 residues. V lost 4 bases and J lost 4, with 14 bases in between. The CDR3 spells CASSRFIGGTEAFF. The CDR3 coding sequence is TGTGCCAGCAGCCGCTTTATCGGGGGCACTGAAGCTTTCTTT.

The J gene is TRBJ1-2, the V gene TRBV6-6; 7 nucleotides align to TRBD1. The V segment lost 5 bases and the J segment 5 bases; nucleotides outside the gene matches: 8. Germline CDR1 is MNHNY and CDR2 is SVGAGI (reference sequence). The CDR3 has 14 amino acids. The CDR3, as DNA: TGTGCCAGCAGTACCGGGGGGGACAGATATGGCTACACCTTC. It codes for CASSTGGDRYGYTF.

This rearrangement joins TRBV2 to TRBJ2-3, with 7 bases lining up with TRBD1. CDR3 length equals 16 residues. Per germline, CDR1 SNHLY and CDR2 FYNNEI. The V segment lost 3 bases and the J segment 5 bases; nucleotides outside the gene matches: 11. The CDR3 DNA is TGTGCCAGCAGTGATCTGGCAGGGGGAATGGGAGATACGCAGTATTTT. Translation: CASSDLAGGMGDTQYF.

The chain links TRBV21-1 to TRBJ2-7; TRBD2 is the table's D call, not checked against the DNA. TRBV21-1 is tagged as a pseudogene. This CDR3 has 20 amino acids. The CDR3 loop is CASSKTRTSGGPLFSYEQYF. CDR3 sequence (DNA): TGTGCCAGCAGCAAAACCCGGACTAGCGGGGGCCCTTTGTTCTCCTACGAGCAGTACTTC.

The V call is TRBV10-3, the J call TRBJ2-1; the match to TRBD2 covers 12 bases. With V trimmed by 6 bases and J by 1 base, 4 bases remained unmatched. Looked up from germline, CDR1 is ENHRY and CDR2 is SYGVKD. CDR3 length: 16 residues. The CDR3 reads CAIRTSGGGSYNEQFF. The CDR3, as DNA: TGTGCCATCAGGACTAGCGGGGGAGGTTCCTACAATGAGCAGTTCTTC.

J is TRBJ2-1 and V is TRBV6-4; 14 bases align to TRBD2. The CDR3 has 15 amino acids. Germline-derived CDR1 and CDR2 are MRHNA and SNTAGT. With 3 bases clipped from V and 9 bases from J, the junction kept 4 bases outside the gene matches. In nucleotides, the CDR3 is TGTGCCAGCAGTGAAGGACTAGCGGGGGGAAGTGAGCAGTTCTTC. As protein: CASSEGLAGGSEQFF.

This chain uses TRBV7-9 with TRBJ2-5; 11 bases are shared with TRBD2. CDR3 length: 16 amino acids. Losses at the gene ends were 5 bases for V and 4 bases for J; bases not matched to a gene: 9. CDR1 and CDR2 from the germline V gene are SEHNR and FQNEAQ (reference sequence). The CDR3 is CASSPLTSGERETQYF. For the CDR3, the DNA is TGTGCCAGCAGCCCCCTGACTAGCGGGGAGAGAGAGACCCAGTACTTC.

The rearrangement joins TRBV13 to TRBJ1-1; tentative D call: TRBD1 (6 bases). Per germline, CDR1 PRHDT and CDR2 FYEKMQ (reference sequence). The length of the CDR3 is 13 residues. The ends were cut back, 0 bases at V and 4 bases at J, with 6 bases in the middle. For the CDR3, the DNA is TGTGCCAGCAGCTTAGGGACAGGCACTGAAGCTTTCTTT. Translating gives CASSLGTGTEAFF.

V is TRBV6-5 and J is TRBJ2-5; D might be TRBD2 (6 bases). There are 15 residues in the CDR3. Germline V gene sequence: CDR1 MNHEY, CDR2 SVGAGI. V was clipped by 7 bases and J by 5 bases, with 20 bases between them. The DNA for the CDR3 is TGTGCCAGCACCGAGGCCGGGGGAGCAGGCGAGACCCAGTACTTC. Its translation: CASTEAGGAGETQYF.

The J gene is TRBJ2-7, the V gene TRBV10-3; TRBD2 might be the D (6 bases). This CDR3 contains 15 residues. V was cut by 0 bases and J by 5 bases, with 14 bases left in between. Germline V gene data show CDR1 as ENHRY and CDR2 as SYGVKD. CDR3 loop: CAISESISPGDEQYF. The CDR3 nucleotides are TGTGCCATCAGTGAGTCGATCTCACCGGGAGACGAGCAGTACTTC.

This chain uses TRBV25-1 with TRBJ2-7; TRBD1 matches 11 bases. After removal of 10 bases from V and 2 bases from J, the junction contained 7 bases not matched to a gene. CDR1 is MGHDK and CDR2 is SYGVNS in the germline V gene. The CDR3 has 14 residues. The CDR3 loop is CATGGGQGAYEQYF. The CDR3 region has the DNA TGTGCCACCGGGGGGGGACAGGGGGCCTACGAGCAGTACTTC.

The rearrangement uses TRBV9 and TRBJ1-2, with a tentative D call TRBD1 (5 bases). Germline V lookup: CDR1 SGDLS, CDR2 YYNGEE. The CDR3 extends over 14 amino acids. V shed 4 bases and J shed 4 bases, with 14 bases lying between them. For the CDR3, the DNA is TGTGCCAGCAGCCCCCCAGGGTTCCCCTATGGCTACACCTTC. Protein sequence: CASSPPGFPYGYTF.

The V and J genes are TRBV10-3 and TRBJ2-5, with D hard to call. Germline values: CDR1 ENHRY, CDR2 SYGVKD. The CDR3 totals 11 residues. The germline V and J ends were trimmed by 3 bases and 5 bases, with 4 bases remaining between them. The CDR3 DNA reads TGTGCCATCAGTGAAGCGGAGACCCAGTACTTC. Protein sequence: CAISEAETQYF.

The chain carries TRBV7-6 and TRBJ1-1; unclear D gene. Germline CDR1 SGHVS, CDR2 FNYEAQ. The CDR3 spans 14 residues. With 6 bases removed from V and 2 bases from J, the gap between germline ends came to 13 bases. CDR3 residues: CASSPEVGNTEAFF. CDR3 bases: TGTGCCAGCAGTCCCGAGGTCGGAAACACTGAAGCTTTCTTT.

The chain links TRBV14 to TRBJ1-6; D may be TRBD1 (6 bases). Germline loops: CDR1 SGHDN, CDR2 FVKESK. V dropped 5 bases and J dropped 0 bases, with 17 bases sitting between them. The CDR3 consists of 18 residues. This chain's CDR3 is CASSGDEGESSYNSPLHF. The CDR3 DNA follows: TGTGCCAGCAGCGGCGACGAGGGGGAAAGCTCCTATAATTCACCCCTCCACTTT. The whole variable domain, filled in from reference TRBV14 and TRBJ1-6, reads EAGVTQFPSHSVIEKGQTVTLRCDPISGHDNLYWYRRVMGKEIKFLLHFVKESKQDESGMPNNRFLAERTGGTYSTLKVQPAELEDSGVYFCASSGDEGESSYNSPLHFGNGTRLTVT.

As to this clone: The junction departs from germline at one end; a sequencing error may be responsible. The J gene is TRBJ2-3, the V gene TRBV9, with D possibly matching TRBD1 (6 bases). CDR1 and CDR2 from the germline V gene are SGDLS and YYNGEE. This CDR3 is 15 amino acids long. CDR3 in amino acids: CASGVQDSRTDTQYF. The CDR3 DNA sequence: TGTGCCAGCGGCGTGCAGGACAGCCGCACAGATACGCAGTATTTT.

The rearrangement links TRBV7-3 to TRBJ2-3; D perhaps matches TRBD1 (6 bases). With 3 bases removed from V and 2 bases from J, the gap between germline ends came to 18 bases. Germline CDR1 SGHTA, CDR2 FQGTGA. The CDR3 sequence is 17 residues long. The CDR3 region is CASSFGRGPLHTDTQYF. CDR3 in DNA: TGTGCCAGCAGCTTCGGCAGGGGCCCCTTGCACACAGATACGCAGTATTTT.

The gene calls are TRBV7-2 and TRBJ2-2; 8 bases are shared with TRBD2. After removal of 1 base from V and 4 bases from J, the junction contained 5 bases not matched to a gene. Germline CDR1 SGHTA, CDR2 FQGNSA. The CDR3 is made up of 16 amino acids. CDR3 loop: CASSLVGGGPTGELFF. CDR3 coding DNA: TGTGCCAGCAGCTTAGTCGGGGGGGGGCCCACCGGGGAGCTGTTTTTT.

The chain is built from TRBV6-4 and TRBJ2-7, with 9 bases matching TRBD2. This CDR3 has 15 amino acids. Unmatched junction bases numbered 9, after V lost 6 bases and J lost 3 bases. Per germline, CDR1 MRHNA and CDR2 SNTAGT. CDR3 nucleotides: TGTGCCAGCAGCCCCGAGGCTAGCGGGAACTACGAGCAGTACTTC. Translated: CASSPEASGNYEQYF.

J is TRBJ2-2 and V is TRBV19, with TRBD1 matching 11 bases. The V gene end was trimmed by 5 bases and the J gene end by 7 bases; junction bases not matched to a gene: 3. The CDR3 is 14 residues long. CDR1 LNHDA and CDR2 SQIVND come from the germline V gene (reference sequence). The DNA for the CDR3 is TGTGCCAGTAGTCTGGGACAGGGGGTCGGGGAGCTGTTTTTT. Translated: CASSLGQGVGELFF.

This clone was counted a single time. The V gene is TRBV6-6, the J gene TRBJ1-2; maybe TRBD1 (6 bases). This CDR3 has 14 residues. The ends were cut back, 5 bases at V and 1 base at J, with 11 bases in the middle. In germline, CDR1 is MNHNY, CDR2 SVGAGI (reference sequence). This CDR3 reads CASSAGDLNYGYTF. As DNA, the CDR3 is TGTGCCAGCAGTGCAGGGGATCTTAACTATGGCTACACCTTC.

The gene calls are TRBV6-6 and TRBJ2-7, with D maybe TRBD2 (6 bases). V lost 8 bases and J lost 2, with 16 bases in between. Germline V gene sequence: CDR1 MNHNY, CDR2 SVGAGI (reference sequence). The CDR3 has 14 residues. CDR3 DNA sequence: TGTGCCAGCCTAGACAACCGGGAGACCTACGAGCAGTACTTC. It is translated as CASLDNRETYEQYF.

This chain uses TRBV7-6 with TRBJ1-5, with 8 bases that match TRBD1. There are 15 residues in the CDR3. Germline V lookup: CDR1 SGHVS, CDR2 FNYEAQ. With V trimmed by 3 bases and J by 3 bases, 4 bases remained unmatched. CDR3 residues: CASSFGQGFNQPQHF. The CDR3 DNA reads TGTGCCAGCAGCTTTGGACAGGGCTTCAATCAGCCCCAGCATTTT. Variable domain in full (rest from reference TRBV7-6 and TRBJ1-5): GAGVSQSPRYKVTKRGQDVALRCDPISGHVSLYWYRQALGQGPEFLTYFNYEAQQDKSGLPNDRFSAERPEGSISTLTIQRTEQRDSAMYRCASSFGQGFNQPQHFGDGTRLSIL.